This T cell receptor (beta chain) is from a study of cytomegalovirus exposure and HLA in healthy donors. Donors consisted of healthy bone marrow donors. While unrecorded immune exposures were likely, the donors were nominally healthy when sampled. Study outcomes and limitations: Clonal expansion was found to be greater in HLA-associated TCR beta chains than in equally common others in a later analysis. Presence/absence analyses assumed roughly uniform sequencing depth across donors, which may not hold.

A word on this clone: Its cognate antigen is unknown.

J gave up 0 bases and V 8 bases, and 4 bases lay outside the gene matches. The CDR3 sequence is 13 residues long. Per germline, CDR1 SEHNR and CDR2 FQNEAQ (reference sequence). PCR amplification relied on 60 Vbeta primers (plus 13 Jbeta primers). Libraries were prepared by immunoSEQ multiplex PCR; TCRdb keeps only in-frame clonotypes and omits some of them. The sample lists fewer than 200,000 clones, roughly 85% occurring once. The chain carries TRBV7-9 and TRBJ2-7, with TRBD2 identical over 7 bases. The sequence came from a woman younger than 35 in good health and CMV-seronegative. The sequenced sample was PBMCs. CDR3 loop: CASRGGLSYEQYF. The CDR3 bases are TGTGCCAGCCGCGGGGGTCTCTCCTACGAGCAGTACTTC.